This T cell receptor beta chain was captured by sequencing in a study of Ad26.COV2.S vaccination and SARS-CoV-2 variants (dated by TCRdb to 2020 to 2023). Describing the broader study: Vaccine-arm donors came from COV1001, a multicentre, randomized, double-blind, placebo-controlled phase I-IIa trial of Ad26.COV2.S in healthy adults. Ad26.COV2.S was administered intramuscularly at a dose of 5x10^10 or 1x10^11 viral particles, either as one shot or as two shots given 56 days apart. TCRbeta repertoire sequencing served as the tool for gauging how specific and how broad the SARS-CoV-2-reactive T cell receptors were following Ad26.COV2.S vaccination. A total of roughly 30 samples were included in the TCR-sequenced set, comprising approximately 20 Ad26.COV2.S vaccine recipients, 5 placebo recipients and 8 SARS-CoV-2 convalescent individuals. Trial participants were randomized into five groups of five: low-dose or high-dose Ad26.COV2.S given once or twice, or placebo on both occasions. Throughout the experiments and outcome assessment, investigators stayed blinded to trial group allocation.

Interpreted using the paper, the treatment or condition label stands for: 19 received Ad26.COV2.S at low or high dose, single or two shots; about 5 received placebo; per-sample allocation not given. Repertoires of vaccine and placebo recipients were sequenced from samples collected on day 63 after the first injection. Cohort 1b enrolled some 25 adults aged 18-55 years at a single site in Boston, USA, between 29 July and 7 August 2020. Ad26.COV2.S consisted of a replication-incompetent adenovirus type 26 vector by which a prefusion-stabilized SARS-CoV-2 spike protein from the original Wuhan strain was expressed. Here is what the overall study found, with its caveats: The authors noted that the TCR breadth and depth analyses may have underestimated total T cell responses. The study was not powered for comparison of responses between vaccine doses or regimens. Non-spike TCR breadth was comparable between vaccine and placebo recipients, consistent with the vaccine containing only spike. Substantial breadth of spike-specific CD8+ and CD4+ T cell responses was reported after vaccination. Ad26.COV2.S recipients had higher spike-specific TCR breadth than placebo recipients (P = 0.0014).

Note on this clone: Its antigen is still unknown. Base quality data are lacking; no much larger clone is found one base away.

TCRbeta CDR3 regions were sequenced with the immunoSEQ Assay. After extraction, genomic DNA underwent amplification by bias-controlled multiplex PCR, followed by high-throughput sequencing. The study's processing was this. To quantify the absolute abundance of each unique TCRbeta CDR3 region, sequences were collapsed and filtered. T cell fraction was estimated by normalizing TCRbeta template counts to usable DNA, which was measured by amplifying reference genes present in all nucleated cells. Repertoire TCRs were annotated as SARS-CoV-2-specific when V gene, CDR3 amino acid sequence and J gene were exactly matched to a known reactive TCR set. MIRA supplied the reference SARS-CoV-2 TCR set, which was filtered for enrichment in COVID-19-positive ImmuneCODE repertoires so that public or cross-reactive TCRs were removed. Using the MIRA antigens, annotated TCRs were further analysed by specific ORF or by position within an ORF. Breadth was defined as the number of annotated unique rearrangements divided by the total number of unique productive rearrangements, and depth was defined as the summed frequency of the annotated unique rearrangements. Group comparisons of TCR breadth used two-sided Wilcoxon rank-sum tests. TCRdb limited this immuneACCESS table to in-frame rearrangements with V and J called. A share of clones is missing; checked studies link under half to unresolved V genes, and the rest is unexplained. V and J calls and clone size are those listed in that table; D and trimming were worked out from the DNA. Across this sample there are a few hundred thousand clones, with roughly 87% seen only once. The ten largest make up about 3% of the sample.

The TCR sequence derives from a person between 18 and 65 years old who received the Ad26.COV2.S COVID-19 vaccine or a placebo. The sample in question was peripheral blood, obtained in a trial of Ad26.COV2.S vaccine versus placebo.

The CDR3 corresponds to CATSDMGDGGETQYF. The sequenced DNA is TGTGCCACCAGTGATATGGGTGATGGTGGGGAGACCCAGTACTTC. The sequence joins TRBV24-1 to TRBJ2-5; the D gene remains uncertain. The junction carries 15 bases between V and J, which are trimmed by 3 bases and 5 bases respectively. Per the germline V gene, KGHDR is the CDR1 and SFDVKD is the CDR2. The CDR3 numbers 15 residues from cysteine through phenylalanine. Solely the CDR3 DNA is kept, with 45 bases framed from the first base.